These T cell receptor beta chains were read from a single sample in a study of T-cell memory formation after mild COVID-19. TCRdb reprocessed the 5' RACE reads with MiXCR, giving one entry per CDR3 protein. The sample yields about 190,000 distinct CDR3 sequences, about 18% seen once. The source material was PBMCs or a T cell subset sorted from them (not recorded which). The receptors were sampled from an adult woman who had mild COVID-19 (a few samples of this study predate the infection). Cell type and time point are not known. Both conserved end residues are part of each CDR3. Fields, in order: J gene, V gene, D gene, clone size, CDR3 protein, CDR3 DNA. The D gene is left open where the match is weak. Clone size is not always given. Where it is, it says once, few, many or a class for expanded clones.

>TRBJ2-7|TRBV30|.|.
CAWSAGTSSSYEQYF
TGTGCCTGGAGCGCAGGGACTTCTAGCTCCTACGAGCAGTACTTC
>TRBJ1-6|TRBV9|TRBD1|.
CASSVGGGQGSSPLHF
TGTGCCAGCAGCGTAGGGGGAGGACAGGGGAGCTCACCCCTCCACTTT
>TRBJ2-5|TRBV5-1|TRBD1|few
CASTPGQGGQETQYF
TGCGCCAGCACGCCGGGACAGGGGGGCCAAGAGACCCAGTACTTC
>TRBJ2-5|TRBV4-1|TRBD2|.
CASSSLSGGAGETQYF
TGCGCCAGCAGCTCCCTTAGCGGGGGGGCCGGGGAGACCCAGTACTTC
>TRBJ1-5|TRBV20-1|.|few
CSARGGNSNQPQHF
TGCAGTGCGCGGGGAGGGAATAGCAATCAGCCCCAGCATTTT
>TRBJ1-2|TRBV24-1|TRBD1|.
CATSASTGVGYTF
TGTGCCACCAGTGCCTCGACAGGGGTTGGCTACACCTTC
>TRBJ2-5|TRBV25-1|TRBD2|once
CASSDRLAGMWYF
TGTGCCAGCAGTGACCGCCTAGCGGGGATGTGGTACTTC
>TRBJ2-1|TRBV7-8|TRBD2|.
CASSLRRVAGVKVGDEQFF
TGTGCCAGCAGCTTAAGGAGAGTAGCGGGAGTAAAGGTTGGGGATGAGCAGTTCTTC
>TRBJ2-5|TRBV5-6|.|.
CASSLSPSGSQETQYF
TGTGCCAGCAGCTTATCTCCTTCCGGGTCGCAAGAGACCCAGTACTTC
>TRBJ2-1|TRBV20-1|.|few
CSARDPQPNEQFF
TGCAGTGCTAGAGATCCCCAGCCGAATGAGCAGTTCTTC
>TRBJ1-5|TRBV15|TRBD1|.
CATSRDRGREGTISYSNQPQHF
TGTGCCACCAGCAGGGACAGGGGGCGGGAAGGTACAATATCATATAGCAATCAGCCCCAGCATTTT
>TRBJ2-5|TRBV6-2/TRBV6-3|.|.
CASSWTATQETQYF
TGTGCCAGCAGTTGGACAGCTACCCAAGAGACCCAGTACTTC
>TRBJ2-1|TRBV4-2|.|.
CASSQSSLGRSYNEQFF
TGTGCCAGCAGCCAATCGTCCCTGGGGAGGTCCTACAATGAGCAGTTCTTC
>TRBJ1-4|TRBV4-2|TRBD1|few
CASSQELAGGREKLFF
TGTGCCAGCAGCCAAGAATTGGCAGGGGGCCGCGAAAAACTGTTTTTT
>TRBJ1-2|TRBV20-1|.|few
CSAPLTANYGYTF
TGCAGTGCCCCACTTACAGCTAACTATGGCTACACCTTC
>TRBJ2-3|TRBV2|TRBD2|.
CASSVSGGAGTDTQYF
TGTGCCAGCAGTGTTAGCGGGGGGGCCGGCACAGATACGCAGTATTTT
>TRBJ2-1|TRBV10-3|TRBD2|.
CAINSGGANEQFF
TGTGCCATCAATAGCGGGGGGGCAAATGAGCAGTTCTTC
>TRBJ2-3|TRBV6-5|.|many
CASSQTGFPRVDTQYF
TGTGCCAGCAGTCAAACAGGCTTTCCTCGGGTAGATACGCAGTATTTT